This T cell receptor beta chain was documented in a study of graft-versus-host responses after intestinal transplantation. Lymphocytes from graft epithelium and lamina propria were isolated. Profiling relied on immunoSEQ multiplex PCR, and the TCRdb table lists in-frame clones only, not all of them. The sample carries thousands of clones, 68% recorded once. The CDR3 is 14 residues long. In germline, CDR1 is SGHKS, CDR2 YYEKEE (reference sequence). V was cut by 0 bases and J by 7 bases, with 11 bases left in between. The TCR was taken from a human patient who received an intestinal transplant, so some T cells may come from the graft donor. The specimen comprised ileum tissue, sampled 55 days after transplant. The chain is built from TRBV5-5 and TRBJ2-1; D possibly corresponds to TRBD2 (5 bases). Here the CDR3 reads CASSLGLPRNEQFF. The CDR3 DNA reads TGTGCCAGCAGCTTGGGACTACCGAGGAATGAGCAGTTCTTC.